Below, 8 T cell receptor beta chains from the same sample are listed, as sequenced in a study of T-cell memory formation after mild COVID-19. One entry per CDR3 protein, called by TCRdb with MiXCR from the 5' RACE reads. The sample carries about 400,000 distinct CDR3 sequences, 24% recorded once. Sample: PBMCs or a T cell subset sorted from them (not recorded which). These receptor sequences come from an adult woman who had mild COVID-19 (a few samples of this study predate the infection). Cell type and time point are not known.

This clonotype came up many times. The chain couples TRBV7-2 to TRBJ2-3, with 8 bases matching TRBD1. The CDR3 runs 14 residues. Germline V gives CDR1 SGHTA, CDR2 FQGNSA. J gave up 4 bases and V 5 bases, and 5 bases lay outside the gene matches. This CDR3 is CASSLQGEADTQYF. The CDR3 region has the DNA TGTGCCAGCAGCCTACAGGGGGAGGCAGATACGCAGTATTTT.

This clonotype was seen only a few times. This chain links TRBV4-2 with TRBJ2-7; maybe TRBD2 (6 bases). With 1 base removed from V and 0 bases from J, the gap between germline ends came to 16 bases. This CDR3 spans 17 amino acids. Per the germline V gene, CDR1 is LGHNA and CDR2 is YNFKEQ. Here the CDR3 reads CASSQGPLALSSYEQYF. CDR3 coding DNA: TGTGCCAGCAGCCAAGGTCCCCTAGCGCTCAGCTCCTACGAGCAGTACTTC.

The chain recombines TRBV4-3 with TRBJ2-2; TRBD2 matches at 12 bases. This CDR3 region has 18 residues. V shed 0 bases and J 5 bases; nucleotides not matched to a gene: 7. Germline lookup yields CDR1 LGHNA and CDR2 YSLEER. The CDR3 sequence: CASSQDRPSGRGTGELFF. As DNA, the CDR3 is TGCGCCAGCAGCCAAGATCGCCCTAGCGGGAGGGGAACCGGGGAGCTGTTTTTT.

V gene TRBV20-1 combines with J gene TRBJ1-1, with a possible D match to TRBD1 (6 bases). Per germline, CDR1 DFQATT and CDR2 SNEGSKA (reference sequence). V lost 6 bases and J lost 1, with 12 bases in between. This CDR3 comprises 13 residues. The CDR3 DNA follows: TGCAGTGCAGGAAGGGACACGAACACTGAAGCTTTCTTT. Protein product: CSAGRDTNTEAFF.

V is TRBV12-3 or TRBV12-4 and J is TRBJ1-1; 7 bases align to TRBD1. The CDR3 has 17 residues. Trimming took 2 bases from V and 2 from J; bases not matched to a gene: 11. The CDR3 sequence is CASSLKGGDRQNTEAFF. DNA for the CDR3: TGTGCCAGCAGTTTAAAGGGAGGGGACAGACAAAACACTGAAGCTTTCTTT.

This clonotype was counted only a few times. The chain joins TRBV7-8 to TRBJ2-3, with 8 bases identical to TRBD2. V lost 1 base and J lost 2; bases outside the gene matches: 5. CDR3 length equals 16 residues. The germline gives CDR1 SGHVS, CDR2 FQNEAQ. CDR3 amino acids: CASSLDERGPTDTQYF. CDR3 coding DNA: TGTGCCAGCAGCTTAGATGAGCGGGGGCCCACAGATACGCAGTATTTT.

This clonotype has more than one count but fewer than ten. The rearrangement links TRBV27 to TRBJ2-7; D unresolved. CDR1 and CDR2 (germline): MNHEY, SMNVEV (reference sequence). This CDR3 is 15 amino acids long. V was clipped by 0 bases and J by 2 bases, with 11 bases between them. The CDR3 sequence is CASSLSGFAAYEQYF. The CDR3 DNA reads TGTGCCAGCAGTTTATCTGGGTTTGCAGCCTACGAGCAGTACTTC.

The rearrangement uses TRBV9 and TRBJ2-5; D might be TRBD2 (5 bases). Germline values: CDR1 SGDLS, CDR2 YYNGEE. CDR3 length: 16 amino acids. V shed 0 bases and J shed 1 base, with 13 bases lying between them. The CDR3 nucleotides are TGTGCCAGCAGCGTAGGGAGTGGAACTAGCCAAGAGACCCAGTACTTC. It codes for CASSVGSGTSQETQYF. Variable domain in full (rest from reference TRBV9 and TRBJ2-5): DSGVTQTPKHLITATGQRVTLRCSPRSGDLSVYWYQQSLDQGLQFLIQYYNGEERAKGNILERFSAQQFPDLHSELNLSSLELGDSALYFCASSVGSGTSQETQYFGPGTRLLVL.